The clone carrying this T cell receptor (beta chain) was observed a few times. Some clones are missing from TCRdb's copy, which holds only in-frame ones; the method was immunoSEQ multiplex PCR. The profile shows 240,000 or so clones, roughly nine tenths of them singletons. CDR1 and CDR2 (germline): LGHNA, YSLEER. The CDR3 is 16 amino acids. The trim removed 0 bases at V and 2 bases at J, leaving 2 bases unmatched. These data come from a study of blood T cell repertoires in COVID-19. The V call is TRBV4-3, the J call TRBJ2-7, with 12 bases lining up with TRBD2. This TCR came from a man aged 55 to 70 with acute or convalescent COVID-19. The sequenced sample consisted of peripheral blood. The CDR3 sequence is CASSQDRLAGAYEQYF. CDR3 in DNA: TGCGCCAGCAGCCAAGATAGACTAGCGGGGGCCTACGAGCAGTACTTC.